This T cell receptor beta chain was captured in a study of cytomegalovirus exposure and HLA in healthy donors. PCR amplification relied on 60 Vbeta primers (plus 13 Jbeta primers). As processed by the authors: Later, tens of millions of unique TCR beta chains were counted in an analysis, and around 11 million of them were shared. TCRdb's copy holds only in-frame clones and misses some; the assay was immunoSEQ multiplex PCR. V and J calls and clone size are given by that table; D and trimming were obtained from the DNA. Among 150,000 to 160,000 clones listed, roughly 83% were seen once. Study-wide results and caveats: The study reported that TCR beta sequences accurately predicted HLA-A and HLA-B alleles in most subjects. Among the most significant clusters, several appeared linked to common viral pathogens in a later analysis. Trimming of TCR beta V- and J-genes showed a link, identified in a later analysis, to a missense DCLRE1C variant.

Germline V gives CDR1 LNHDA, CDR2 SQIVND (reference sequence). Trimming at V came to 4 bases and at J to 7 bases, leaving 5 bases not matched to a gene. The CDR3 length is 13 residues. This clone was detected only once. Its specificity is unknown. Sample: PBMCs. The V gene is TRBV19, the J gene TRBJ2-5, with TRBD2 matching over 8 bases. The receptor was derived from a young man in good health and CMV-seropositive. CDR3 DNA: TGTGCCAGTAGTACGCGGGGGGACCCGACCCAGTACTTC. Its translation: CASSTRGDPTQYF.